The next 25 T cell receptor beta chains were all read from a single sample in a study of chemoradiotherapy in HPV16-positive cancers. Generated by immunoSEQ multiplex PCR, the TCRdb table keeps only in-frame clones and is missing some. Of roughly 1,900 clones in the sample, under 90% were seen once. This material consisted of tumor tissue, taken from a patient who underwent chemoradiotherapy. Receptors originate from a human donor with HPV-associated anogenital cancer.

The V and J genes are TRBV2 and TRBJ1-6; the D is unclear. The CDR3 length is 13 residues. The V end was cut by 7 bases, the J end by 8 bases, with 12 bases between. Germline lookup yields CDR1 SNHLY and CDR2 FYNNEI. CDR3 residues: CASKLGYDSPLHF. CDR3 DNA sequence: TGTGCCAGCAAATTAGGGTATGATTCACCCCTCCACTTT. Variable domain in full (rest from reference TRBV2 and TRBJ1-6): EPEVTQTPSHQVTQMGQEVILRCVPISNHLYFYWYRQILGQKVEFLVSFYNNEISEKSEIFDDQFSVERPDGSNFTLKIRSTKLEDSAMYFCASKLGYDSPLHFGNGTRLTVT.

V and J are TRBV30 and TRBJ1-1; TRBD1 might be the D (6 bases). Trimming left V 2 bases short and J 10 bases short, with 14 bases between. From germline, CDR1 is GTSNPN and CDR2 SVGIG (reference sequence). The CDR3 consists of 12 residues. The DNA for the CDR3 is TGTGCCTGGAGTCCCGGGACAATTGCAGCTTTCTTT. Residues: CAWSPGTIAAFF.

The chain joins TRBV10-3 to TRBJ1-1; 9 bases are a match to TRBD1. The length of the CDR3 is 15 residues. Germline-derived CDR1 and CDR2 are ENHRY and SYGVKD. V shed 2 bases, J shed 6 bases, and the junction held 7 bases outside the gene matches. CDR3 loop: CAISEGTGWGSEAFF. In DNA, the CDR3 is TGTGCCATCAGTGAGGGGACAGGGTGGGGGTCTGAAGCTTTCTTT.

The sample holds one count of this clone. As DNA, the CDR3 is TGTGCCAGCAGCCTAAGGTGGGGGGCCGACAATGAGCAGTTCTTC. This gives the protein CASSLRWGADNEQFF. V usage is TRBV7-3 and J usage is TRBJ2-1; D possibly matches TRBD1 or TRBD2 (6 bases each). Trimming cost V 5 bases and J 5 bases, with 16 bases left between them. From germline, CDR1 is SGHTA and CDR2 FQGTGA. CDR3 length: 15 residues.

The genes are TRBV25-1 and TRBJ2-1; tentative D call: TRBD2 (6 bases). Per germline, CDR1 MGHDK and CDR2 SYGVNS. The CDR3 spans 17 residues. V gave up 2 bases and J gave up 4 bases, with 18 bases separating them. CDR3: CASSEPKTSRTYNEQFF. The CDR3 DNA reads TGTGCCAGCAGTGAACCTAAGACTAGTCGCACATACAATGAGCAGTTCTTC.

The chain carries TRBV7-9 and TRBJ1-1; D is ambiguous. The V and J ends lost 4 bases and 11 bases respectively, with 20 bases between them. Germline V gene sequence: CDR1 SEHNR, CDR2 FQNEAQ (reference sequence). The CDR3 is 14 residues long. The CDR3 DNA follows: TGTGCCAGCAGCTCACCCGTCGAACTCAATTCGGCTTTCTTT. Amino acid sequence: CASSSPVELNSAFF.

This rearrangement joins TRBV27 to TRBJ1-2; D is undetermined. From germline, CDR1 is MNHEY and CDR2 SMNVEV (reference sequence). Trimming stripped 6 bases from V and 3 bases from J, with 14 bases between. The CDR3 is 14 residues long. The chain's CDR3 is CASRPSGGHYGYTF. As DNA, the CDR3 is TGTGCCAGCAGGCCAAGTGGAGGGCACTATGGCTACACCTTC.

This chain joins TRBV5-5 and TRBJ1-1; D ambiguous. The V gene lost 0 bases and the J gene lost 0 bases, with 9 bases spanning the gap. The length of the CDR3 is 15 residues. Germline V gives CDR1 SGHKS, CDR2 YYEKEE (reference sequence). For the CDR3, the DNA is TGTGCCAGCAGCTTGGGTTGGAATATGAACACTGAAGCTTTCTTT. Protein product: CASSLGWNMNTEAFF.

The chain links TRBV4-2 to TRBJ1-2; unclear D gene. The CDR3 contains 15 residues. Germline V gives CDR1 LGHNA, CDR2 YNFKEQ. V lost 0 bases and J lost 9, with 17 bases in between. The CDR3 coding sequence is TGTGCCAGCAGCCAAGATCCCGGCCACCGAGGGAGCTACACCTTC. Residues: CASSQDPGHRGSYTF.

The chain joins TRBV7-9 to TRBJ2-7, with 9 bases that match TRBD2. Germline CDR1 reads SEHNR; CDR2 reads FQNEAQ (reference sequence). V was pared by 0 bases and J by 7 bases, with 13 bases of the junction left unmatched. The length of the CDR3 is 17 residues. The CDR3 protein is CASSLAAGGGLSGEQYF. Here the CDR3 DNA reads TGTGCCAGCAGCTTAGCCGCGGGAGGGGGACTCTCAGGGGAGCAGTACTTC.

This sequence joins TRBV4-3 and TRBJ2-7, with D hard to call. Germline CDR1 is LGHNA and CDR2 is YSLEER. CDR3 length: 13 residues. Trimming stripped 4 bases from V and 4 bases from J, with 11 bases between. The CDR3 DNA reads TGCGCCAGCAGCCTAAATTTGGGGTACGAGCAGTACTTC. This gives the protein CASSLNLGYEQYF.

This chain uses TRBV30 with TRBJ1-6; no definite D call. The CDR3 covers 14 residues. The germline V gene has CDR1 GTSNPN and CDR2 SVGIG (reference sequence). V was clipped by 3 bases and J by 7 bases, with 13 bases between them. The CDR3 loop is CAWSIRRWNSPLHF. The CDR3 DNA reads TGTGCCTGGAGCATAAGGAGGTGGAATTCACCCCTCCACTTT.

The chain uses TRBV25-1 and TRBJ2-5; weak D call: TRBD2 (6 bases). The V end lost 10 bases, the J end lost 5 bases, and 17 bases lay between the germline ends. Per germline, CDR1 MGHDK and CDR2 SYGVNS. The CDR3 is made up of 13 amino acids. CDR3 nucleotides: TGTGCCACCCAAGGGCCGGGAGCGGAGACCCAGTACTTC. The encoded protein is CATQGPGAETQYF.

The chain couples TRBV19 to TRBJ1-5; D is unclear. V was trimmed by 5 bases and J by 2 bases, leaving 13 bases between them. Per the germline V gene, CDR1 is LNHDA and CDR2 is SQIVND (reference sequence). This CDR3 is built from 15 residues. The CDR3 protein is CASSFLPRGNQPQHF. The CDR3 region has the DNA TGTGCCAGTAGTTTCCTCCCGAGAGGCAATCAGCCCCAGCATTTT.

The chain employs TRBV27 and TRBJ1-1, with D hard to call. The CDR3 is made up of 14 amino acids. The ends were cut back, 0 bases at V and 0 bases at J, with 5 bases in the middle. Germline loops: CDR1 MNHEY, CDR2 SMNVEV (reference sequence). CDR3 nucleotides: TGTGCCAGCAGTTTATCAGTCATGAACACTGAAGCTTTCTTT. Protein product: CASSLSVMNTEAFF.

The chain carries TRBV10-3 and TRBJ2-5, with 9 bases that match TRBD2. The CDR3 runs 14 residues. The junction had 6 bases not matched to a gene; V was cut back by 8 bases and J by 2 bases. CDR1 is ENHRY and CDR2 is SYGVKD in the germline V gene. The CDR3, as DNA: TGTGCCATCGGAGCGGGAGGTACTCAAGAGACCCAGTACTTC. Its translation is CAIGAGGTQETQYF.

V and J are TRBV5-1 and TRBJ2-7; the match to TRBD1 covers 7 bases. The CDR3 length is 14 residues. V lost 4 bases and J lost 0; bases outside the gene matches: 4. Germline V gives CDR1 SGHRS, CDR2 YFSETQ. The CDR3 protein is CASSQDRNSYEQYF. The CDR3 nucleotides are TGCGCCAGCAGCCAGGACAGGAACTCCTACGAGCAGTACTTC.

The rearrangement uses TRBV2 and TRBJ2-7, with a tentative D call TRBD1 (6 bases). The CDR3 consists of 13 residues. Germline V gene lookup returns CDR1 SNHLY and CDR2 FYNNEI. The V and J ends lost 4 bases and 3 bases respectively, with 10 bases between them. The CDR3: CASSGDTSYEQYF. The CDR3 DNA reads TGTGCCAGCAGTGGGGACACGAGCTACGAGCAGTACTTC.

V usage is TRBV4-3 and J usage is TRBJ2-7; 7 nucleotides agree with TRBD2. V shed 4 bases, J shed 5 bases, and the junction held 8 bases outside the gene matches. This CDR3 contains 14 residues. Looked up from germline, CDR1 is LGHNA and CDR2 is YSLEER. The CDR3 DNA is TGCGCCAGCAGCCGCGGACTAGAAAACGACGAGCAGTACTTC. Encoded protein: CASSRGLENDEQYF.

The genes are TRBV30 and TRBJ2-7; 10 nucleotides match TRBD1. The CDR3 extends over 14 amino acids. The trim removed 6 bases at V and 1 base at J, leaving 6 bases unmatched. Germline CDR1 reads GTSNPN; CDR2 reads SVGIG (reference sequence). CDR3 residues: CACLGTGVSYEQYF. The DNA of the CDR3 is TGTGCCTGCCTAGGGACAGGGGTTTCCTACGAGCAGTACTTC. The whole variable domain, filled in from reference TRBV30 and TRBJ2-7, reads SQTIHQWPATLVQPVGSPLSLECTVEGTSNPNLYWYRQAAGRGLQLLFYSVGIGQISSEVPQNLSASRPQDRQFILSSKKLLLSDSGFYLCACLGTGVSYEQYFGPGTRLTVT.

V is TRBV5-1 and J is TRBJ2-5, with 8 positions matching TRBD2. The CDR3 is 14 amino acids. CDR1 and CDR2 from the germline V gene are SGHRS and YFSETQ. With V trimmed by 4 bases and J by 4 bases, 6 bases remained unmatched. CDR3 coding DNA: TGCGCCAGCAGCCGGGGACTAGGGGTAGAGACCCAGTACTTC. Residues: CASSRGLGVETQYF.

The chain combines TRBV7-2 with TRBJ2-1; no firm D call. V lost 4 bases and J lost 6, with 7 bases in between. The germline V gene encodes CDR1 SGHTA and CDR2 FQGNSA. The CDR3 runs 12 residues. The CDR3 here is CASSSMSNEQFF. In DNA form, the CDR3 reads TGTGCCAGCAGCTCCATGAGCAATGAGCAGTTCTTC.

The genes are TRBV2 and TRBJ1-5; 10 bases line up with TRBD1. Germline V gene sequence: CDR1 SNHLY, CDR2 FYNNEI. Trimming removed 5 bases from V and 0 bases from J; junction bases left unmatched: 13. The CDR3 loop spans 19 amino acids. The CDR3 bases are TGTGCCAGCAGTCAAACCCGGGACAGGGGCGACTATAGCAATCAGCCCCAGCATTTT. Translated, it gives CASSQTRDRGDYSNQPQHF.

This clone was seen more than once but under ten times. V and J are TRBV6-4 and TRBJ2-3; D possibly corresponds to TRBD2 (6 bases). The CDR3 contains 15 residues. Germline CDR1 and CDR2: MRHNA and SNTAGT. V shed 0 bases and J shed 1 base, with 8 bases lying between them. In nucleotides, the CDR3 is TGTGCCAGCAGTGACTCGCGGGGAGGCACAGATACGCAGTATTTT. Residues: CASSDSRGGTDTQYF.

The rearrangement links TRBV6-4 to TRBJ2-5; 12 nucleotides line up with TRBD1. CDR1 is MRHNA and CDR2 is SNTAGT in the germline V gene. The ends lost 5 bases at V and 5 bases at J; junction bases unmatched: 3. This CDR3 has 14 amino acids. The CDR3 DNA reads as TGTGCCAGCAGTCCGGGACAGGGGGCGGAGACCCAGTACTTC. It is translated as CASSPGQGAETQYF.